This T cell receptor (beta chain) was obtained from a study of T-cell reconstitution after alpha-beta-depleted transplantation in children. Study-level findings and limits: A year post-transplant, T-cell counts and diversity derived mostly from newly produced T cells. In patients about two months after transplant, alpha-beta T cells reportedly arose from several hundred expanded graft clones. Surviving recipient T cells and thymic progenitors underlay high day-60 TCRbeta diversity in some patients.

Preparation of the TCRbeta library was carried out with unique molecular identifiers. TCRdb passed the PCR reads through MiXCR, listing each CDR3 protein once. Here the sample spans almost 250,000 distinct CDR3 sequences, roughly 24% being singletons. Germline V CDR1 and CDR2: SQVTM, ANQGSEA. The CDR3 length is 12 residues. Trimming removed 4 bases at V and 2 bases at J, with 9 bases between. This clonotype was seen at least ten times. Its antigen is currently unknown. Specimen: PBMCs, collected before TCRalphabeta/CD19-depleted stem cell transplant. V is TRBV29-1 and J is TRBJ2-7; D not resolved. The TCR comes from a girl aged 2 to 9 with Fanconi anemia, due to receive a stem cell transplant. CDR3 sequence: CSVVNGAYEQYF. The CDR3 DNA reads as TGCAGCGTTGTGAACGGCGCCTACGAGCAGTACTTC.